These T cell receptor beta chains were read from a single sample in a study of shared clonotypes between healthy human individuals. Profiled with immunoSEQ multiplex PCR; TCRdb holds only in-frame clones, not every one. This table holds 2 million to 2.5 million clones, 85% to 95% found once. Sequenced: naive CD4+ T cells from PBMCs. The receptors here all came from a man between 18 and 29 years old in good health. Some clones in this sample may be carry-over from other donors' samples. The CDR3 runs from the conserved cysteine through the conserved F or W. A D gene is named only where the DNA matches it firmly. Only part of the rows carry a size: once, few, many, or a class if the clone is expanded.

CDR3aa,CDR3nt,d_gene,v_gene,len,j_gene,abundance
CASSGTGLYTDTQYF,TGTGCCAGCAGTGGGACAGGGCTCTACACAGATACGCAGTATTTT,TRBD1,TRBV25-1,15,TRBJ2-3,NA
CASGLLPSYEQYF,TGTGCCAGCGGCCTACTACCCTCCTACGAGCAGTACTTC,NA,TRBV28,13,TRBJ2-7,NA
CASSFEGGNEQFF,TGCGCCAGCAGCTTCGAAGGAGGAAATGAGCAGTTCTTC,NA,TRBV5-1,13,TRBJ2-1,once
CSVLGLAGVEGYNEQFF,TGCAGCGTTCTTGGACTAGCGGGAGTAGAGGGCTACAATGAGCAGTTCTTC,TRBD2,TRBV29-1,17,TRBJ2-1,once
CASSEGATAGELFF,TGTGCCAGCAGCGAGGGGGCCACCGCCGGGGAGCTGTTTTTT,TRBD1,TRBV11-2,14,TRBJ2-2,NA
CASRLHMNTEAFF,TGTGCCAGCAGGCTCCACATGAACACTGAAGCTTTCTTT,NA,TRBV6-1,13,TRBJ1-1,NA
CASSMSMRQGRNSPLHF,TGTGCCAGCAGTATGTCAATGAGACAGGGGAGGAATTCACCCCTCCACTTT,TRBD1,TRBV27,17,TRBJ1-6,NA
CASNPGGTGLNEAFF,TGTGCCAGCAACCCCGGGGGGACAGGCCTCAATGAAGCTTTCTTT,TRBD1,TRBV28,15,TRBJ1-1,NA
CASSPSSQPQETQYF,TGCGCCAGCAGCCCATCCTCTCAGCCTCAAGAGACCCAGTACTTC,NA,TRBV5-1,15,TRBJ2-5,NA
CASSQNPHSGRPSYEQYF,TGTGCCAGCAGCCAGAATCCGCATAGCGGGAGGCCTTCCTACGAGCAGTACTTC,TRBD2,TRBV11-1,18,TRBJ2-7,NA
CASSLGRGRGYEQYF,TGTGCCAGCAGCTTAGGTCGGGGGAGGGGCTACGAGCAGTACTTC,TRBD2,TRBV7-2,15,TRBJ2-7,NA
CASSVTSGSYNEQFF,TGTGCCAGCAGCGTTACTAGCGGGAGCTACAATGAGCAGTTCTTC,TRBD2,TRBV9,15,TRBJ2-1,NA
CATSRDRWLYEQYF,TGTGCCACCAGCAGAGATAGGTGGCTCTACGAGCAGTACTTC,NA,TRBV15,14,TRBJ2-7,NA
CATLVRGYEQYF,TGTGCCACCCTGGTTCGGGGCTACGAGCAGTACTTC,NA,TRBV6-5,12,TRBJ2-7,NA
CASSEAGDIYEQYF,TGCGCCAGCAGTGAAGCGGGAGATATCTACGAGCAGTACTTC,TRBD2,TRBV10-1,14,TRBJ2-7,NA
CASSQGTGAWSYTF,TGTGCCAGCTCACAAGGGACAGGGGCTTGGAGCTACACCTTC,TRBD1,TRBV18,14,TRBJ1-2,NA
CASSSPGQGFNEQFF,TGTGCCAGCAGCTCGCCGGGACAGGGGTTCAATGAGCAGTTCTTC,TRBD1,TRBV5-4,15,TRBJ2-1,NA
CASSWTGIDTQYF,TGTGCCAGCAGCTGGACGGGGATCGATACGCAGTATTTT,NA,TRBV7-9,13,TRBJ2-3,NA
CASSLGQGGMNTEAFF,TGTGCCAGCAGTTTAGGACAGGGGGGGATGAACACTGAAGCTTTCTTT,TRBD1,TRBV28,16,TRBJ1-1,NA
CASTKGGGYIYGYTF,TGTGCCAGCACCAAGGGTGGGGGTTATATCTATGGCTACACCTTC,NA,TRBV7-2,15,TRBJ1-2,once
CASSSRPPLAETQYF,TGTGCCAGCAGCTCCCGACCCCCCCTCGCCGAGACCCAGTACTTC,NA,TRBV7-2,15,TRBJ2-5,NA
CASSVVAGEYGYTF,TGTGCCAGCAGCGTAGTGGCAGGGGAGTATGGCTACACCTTC,NA,TRBV9,14,TRBJ1-2,NA
CAWRGVGETQYF,TGTGCCTGGAGGGGAGTCGGAGAGACCCAGTACTTC,NA,TRBV30,12,TRBJ2-5,NA
CASGRVMNTEAFF,TGCGCCAGCGGAAGGGTGATGAACACTGAAGCTTTCTTT,NA,TRBV5-1,13,TRBJ1-1,few
CASSLRGPITDTQYF,TGTGCCAGCAGCTTAAGGGGGCCGATCACAGATACGCAGTATTTT,TRBD1,TRBV5-8,15,TRBJ2-3,once
CATSRESLETQYF,TGTGCCACCAGCAGAGAATCACTAGAGACCCAGTACTTC,NA,TRBV15,13,TRBJ2-5,NA
CASSFRQGRGSPLHF,TGTGCCAGCAGCTTCCGACAGGGTAGGGGATCACCCCTCCACTTT,TRBD1,TRBV5-6,15,TRBJ1-6,NA
CASSYSRASSGTEQYF,TGTGCCAGCAGTTACTCGAGGGCTAGCTCGGGGACCGAGCAGTACTTC,NA,TRBV6-6,16,TRBJ2-7,NA
CASSPGRGQPLTYEQYF,TGTGCCAGCTCGCCCGGGAGAGGACAGCCCTTAACCTACGAGCAGTACTTC,NA,TRBV18,17,TRBJ2-7,NA
CASGRDNEQFF,TGTGCCAGCGGCAGGGACAATGAGCAGTTCTTC,NA,TRBV7-2,11,TRBJ2-1,NA
CASKEGGHYEQYF,TGTGCCAGCAAGGAGGGCGGACACTACGAGCAGTACTTC,NA,TRBV6-5,13,TRBJ2-7,NA
CASSQPLEGQGRNGYTF,TGCGCCAGCAGCCAACCCTTGGAGGGACAGGGTAGAAATGGCTACACCTTC,TRBD1,TRBV4-1,17,TRBJ1-2,NA
CASSLVPGLAGSDTQYF,TGCGCCAGCAGCTTGGTACCGGGACTAGCGGGATCAGATACGCAGTATTTT,TRBD2,TRBV5-1,17,TRBJ2-3,NA
CASSLGLGTMNTEAFF,TGCGCCAGCAGCTTGGGATTGGGGACAATGAACACTGAAGCTTTCTTT,NA,TRBV5-1,16,TRBJ1-1,NA
CASSYPRTGVESDTQYF,TGCGCCAGCAGCTACCCCAGGACAGGGGTTGAGTCAGATACGCAGTATTTT,TRBD1,TRBV5-1,17,TRBJ2-3,NA
CASSYGTSGSYEQYF,TGTGCCAGCAGCTACGGGACTAGCGGGAGCTACGAGCAGTACTTC,TRBD2,TRBV11-3,15,TRBJ2-7,NA
CASSYYSASTDTQYF,TGTGCCAGCAGTTATTATAGCGCGAGCACAGATACGCAGTATTTT,NA,TRBV6-5,15,TRBJ2-3,NA
CATKSGLAGNEQFF,TGTGCCACAAAATCGGGACTAGCGGGAAATGAGCAGTTCTTC,TRBD2,TRBV6-5,14,TRBJ2-1,NA
CASSDSTGLSYEQYF,TGTGCCAGCAGTGACTCGACAGGCCTGTCCTACGAGCAGTACTTC,NA,TRBV6-4,15,TRBJ2-7,few
CASSQDRGGRTYISNTGELFF,TGCGCCAGCAGCCAAGATCGAGGGGGGAGGACTTATATATCGAACACCGGGGAGCTGTTTTTT,NA,TRBV4-1,21,TRBJ2-2,NA
CASSLNRDNEQFF,TGTGCCAGCAGTCTCAACAGGGACAATGAGCAGTTCTTC,NA,TRBV7-3,13,TRBJ2-1,NA
CASSYSHAGGYTF,TGTGCCAGCAGTTACTCGCACGCGGGCGGCTACACCTTC,NA,TRBV6-5,13,TRBJ1-2,once
CASSGETGLSSYNEQFF,TGCGCCAGCAGCGGAGAGACGGGCCTGAGCTCCTACAATGAGCAGTTCTTC,NA,TRBV5-1,17,TRBJ2-1,NA
CASSSGGTPNEQFF,TGCGCCAGCAGCTCTGGTGGGACACCCAATGAGCAGTTCTTC,NA,TRBV5-1,14,TRBJ2-1,NA
CASSNRQGGVNTEAFF,TGTGCCAGCAGCAACAGACAGGGAGGTGTGAACACTGAAGCTTTCTTT,TRBD1,TRBV2,16,TRBJ1-1,NA
CAISDRATEAFF,TGTGCCATCAGTGACAGAGCCACTGAAGCTTTCTTT,NA,TRBV10-3,12,TRBJ1-1,NA
CASGRRETQYF,TGTGCCAGCGGCCGCAGGGAGACCCAGTACTTC,NA,TRBV6-5,11,TRBJ2-5,NA
CASSLGGNQRGKNIQYF,TGTGCCAGCAGCTTAGGGGGGAACCAGCGGGGCAAAAACATTCAGTACTTC,TRBD2,TRBV7-2,17,TRBJ2-4,NA